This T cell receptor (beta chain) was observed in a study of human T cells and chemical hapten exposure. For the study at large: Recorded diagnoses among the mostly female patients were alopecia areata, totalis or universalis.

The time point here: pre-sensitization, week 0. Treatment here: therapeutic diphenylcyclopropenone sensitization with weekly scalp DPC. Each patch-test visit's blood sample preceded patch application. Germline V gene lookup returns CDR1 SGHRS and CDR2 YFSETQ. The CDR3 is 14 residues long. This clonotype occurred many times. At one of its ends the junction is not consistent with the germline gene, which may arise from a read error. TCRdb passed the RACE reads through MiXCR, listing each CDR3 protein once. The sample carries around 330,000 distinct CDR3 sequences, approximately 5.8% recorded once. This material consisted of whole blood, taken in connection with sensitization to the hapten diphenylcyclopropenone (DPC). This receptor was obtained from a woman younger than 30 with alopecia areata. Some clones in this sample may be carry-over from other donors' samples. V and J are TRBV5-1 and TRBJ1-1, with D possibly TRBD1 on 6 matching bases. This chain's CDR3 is CASSLSGVNTEAFF. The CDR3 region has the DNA TGTGCCAGCAGCTTATCAGGGGTGAACACTGAAGCTTTCTTT. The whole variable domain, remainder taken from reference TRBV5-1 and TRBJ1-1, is KAGVTQTPRYLIKTRGQQVTLSCSPISGHRSVSWYQQTPGQGLQFLFEYFSETQRNKGNFPGRFSGRQFSNSRSEMNVSTLELGDSALYLCASSLSGVNTEAFFGQGTRLTVV.